This T cell receptor beta chain was retrieved from a study of shared clonotypes between healthy human individuals. Study details: CD4 naive and CD4 memory each took three plates per donor, while CD8 naive took two and CD8 memory one. Study-wide points: A handful of donors shared approximately 5% of their naive CD4 clonotypes. Among non-shared clonotypes, generation probabilities were lower than among those shared by all four donors.

Naive CD4+ cells were CD45RA-selected; the remaining cells were memory. Of note for this clone: The antigen remains unidentified.

The germline V gene encodes CDR1 SGHRS and CDR2 YFSETQ. After removal of 4 bases from V and 5 bases from J, the junction contained 4 bases not matched to a gene. CDR3 length equals 14 residues. TCRdb's table, derived via immunoSEQ multiplex PCR, lists solely in-frame clones and lacks some. The table includes some 580,000 clones, approximately 97% detected once. The receptor's source is a woman aged 30 to 39 in good health. The V call is TRBV5-1, the J call TRBJ2-5; 11 positions agree with TRBD1. Sequenced: naive CD4+ T cells sorted from blood. Subset indicated: CD45RA+ positively selected. The CDR3 sequence: CASSGQGARETQYF. The CDR3 nucleotides are TGCGCCAGCAGCGGACAGGGGGCGCGTGAGACCCAGTACTTC.